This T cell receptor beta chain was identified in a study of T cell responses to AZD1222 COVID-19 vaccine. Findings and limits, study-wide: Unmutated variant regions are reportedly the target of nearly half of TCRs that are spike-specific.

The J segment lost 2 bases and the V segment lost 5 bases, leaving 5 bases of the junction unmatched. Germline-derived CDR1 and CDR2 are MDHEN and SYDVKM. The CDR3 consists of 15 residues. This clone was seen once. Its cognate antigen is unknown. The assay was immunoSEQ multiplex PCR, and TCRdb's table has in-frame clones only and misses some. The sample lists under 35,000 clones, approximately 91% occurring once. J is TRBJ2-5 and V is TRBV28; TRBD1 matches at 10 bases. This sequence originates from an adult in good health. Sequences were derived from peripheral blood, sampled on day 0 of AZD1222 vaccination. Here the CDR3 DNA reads TGTGCCAGCAGTAAACCGGGACAGGGGCAAGAGACCCAGTACTTC. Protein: CASSKPGQGQETQYF.